The clone carrying this T cell receptor beta chain has only a few counts. The sample comes from a study of blood T cell repertoires in COVID-19. Study summary: The study drew acute and convalescent COVID-19 samples from the United States, Italy and Spain.

Produced via immunoSEQ multiplex PCR; TCRdb's table is partial and in-frame only. The data show fewer than 200,000 clones, 87% seen once. The origin of this receptor is a woman aged 60-70 years who had recovered from COVID-19. Input material: peripheral blood.

In DNA form, the CDR3 reads TGTGCCAGCTCTCGGGGGGCAGGGGAAGGCAATCAGCCCCAGCATTTT. It encodes CASSRGAGEGNQPQHF. The chain has TRBV9 and TRBJ1-5; D is perhaps TRBD1 (6 bases). The CDR3 is made up of 16 amino acids. Germline CDR1 and CDR2: SGDLS and YYNGEE. With 7 bases removed from V and 2 bases from J, the gap between germline ends came to 19 bases.